This TCR beta chain was profiled in a study of beta chain features in type 1 diabetes. Study-wide results and caveats: The naive, central memory and Treg TCRB repertoires of patients appeared to be more similar to one another than those of healthy donors.

The authors took one heparinised blood draw, averaging about 116 mL, from each donor. J gave up 5 bases and V 5 bases, and 10 bases lay outside the gene matches. Germline V lookup: CDR1 SGHAT, CDR2 FQNNGV. The CDR3 contains 15 residues. cDNA synthesis used the whole RNA isolate, giving expressed TCRB sequences. The protocol was immunoSEQ multiplex PCR, while the TCRdb copy is restricted to in-frame clones and leaves out a portion. The sample comprises tens of thousands of clones, just over 50% of which are singletons, and approximately 2.1% rests with the top ten. Concerning this clone itself: Its antigen remains unknown.

This TCR came from a woman aged 18 to 35 in good health. The chain carries TRBV11-2 and TRBJ2-7, with 9 bases identical to TRBD1. The material sequenced was Tregs from blood. CDR3 in DNA: TGTGCCAGCAGCCTAATGGGGACAGGGTCCCACGAGCAGTACTTC. It is translated as CASSLMGTGSHEQYF.